This T cell receptor (beta chain) comes out of a study of identical twins' blood T cells (dated by TCRdb to 2013 to 2014). In terms of the full investigation: Around 50 million Illumina reads were obtained across 12 libraries, of which six were alpha-chain libraries and six were beta-chain libraries. To assess how genetics influences repertoire formation, the study used next-generation sequencing to compare the TCR alpha and beta chain repertoires of three pairs of monozygous twins. Findings and caveats that apply to the study as a whole: Twin pairs were reported to be markedly more alike in V gene usage than unrelated donors were, even when looking at non-selected out-of-frame TCRbeta clonotypes. Looking at the most abundant TCRbeta clonotypes, every donor had more CDR3 sequences in common with her twin than with unrelated donors. Because the twins were reared together, environmental influences could not be ruled out as the explanation for twin similarity. The number of CDR3 clonotypes shared between two donors was mainly determined by the product of the cloneset sizes of the two donors, and no clear deviation from this trend was shown by twins. Independent studies were stated to be required to validate the proposed role of the TCRalpha J segment in MHC recognition during thymic selection.

Relative to germline, V is 8 bases shorter and J is 8 bases shorter, with 12 bases between their ends. The CDR3 contains 11 residues, cysteine and phenylalanine counted. The entry retains the CDR3 DNA only, 33 bases that are in frame from base 1. CDR1 and CDR2 are read off the germline V gene as MGHDK and SYGVNS. Library preparation was by 5' RACE. Sequencing took place on an Illumina Genome Analyzer IIx. To prepare the RNA-based TCR cDNA libraries, a previously described protocol was followed, with several modifications. To prevent cross-contamination, sample-specific barcodes were introduced on both ends of each TCR cDNA library during cDNA synthesis and amplification. The published analysis was carried out like this. Between about 95,000 and nearly 550,000 clonotypes were identified per individual, and about 2.2 to 3.6 million CDR3-containing reads were obtained per library. After reads with improper barcode index combinations were thrown out, a cloneset for each library was built using the MiTCR software. During the assembly of CDR3 clonotypes by MiTCR, low-quality reads were filtered or rescued and PCR and sequencing errors were corrected. Artificial out-of-frame clonotypes were mapped to in-frame sequences, with one indel allowed in the CDR3, and then removed. To measure how similar V and J gene usage was between donors, Jensen-Shannon divergence was divided by mean entropy. The public reads were run again by TCRdb, first through fastp at Q25 and then through MiXCR, and only productive beta chains were kept. Each CDR3 protein appears once, grouped with its most common genes and DNA. The V and J calls shown here were made by TCRdb, not taken from the authors' results. This sample comprises fewer than 450,000 distinct CDR3 sequences, roughly 28% of them detected only once. The ten top clones hold 6% to 7% of the sample.

Six healthy women forming three monozygous twin pairs were used as donors. All three twin pairs had been reared together, and it was thought likely that the same infectious agents and vaccines had been met by these twin pairs. TCR cDNA libraries were prepared from RNA that was isolated from peripheral blood mononuclear cells. This clonotype has more than one count but fewer than ten. Which antigen it targets is not known. No much larger clone is present one base from it, and per-base qualities are unavailable. The sample comprised PBMCs. The sequence links TRBV25-1 to TRBJ1-2; perhaps TRBD1 is the D gene, with 5 bases matching. This TCR was sampled from a woman between 18 and 50 years old in good health. The nucleotide sequence is given as TGTGCCAGCGGGGGTTGGAAGGGCTACACCTTC. The resulting protein is CASGGWKGYTF.